This T cell receptor beta chain emerged from a study of blood T cell repertoires in COVID-19. Using immunoSEQ multiplex PCR, the repertoire was profiled, and TCRdb retains in-frame clones only, with some absent. The profile shows approximately 330,000 clones, 90% of them singletons. This CDR3 comprises 17 residues. Looked up from germline, CDR1 is LGHNA and CDR2 is YSLEER. V lost 4 bases to trimming and J lost 0 bases, with 16 bases between them. The sample comprised peripheral blood. The chain carries TRBV4-3 and TRBJ1-5; D is uncertain. This sequence was found in a woman in her forties with COVID-19, enrolled during active disease. The CDR3 sequence: CASSPLIQVLSNQPQHF. CDR3 bases: TGCGCCAGCAGCCCCCTTATCCAGGTGCTTAGCAATCAGCCCCAGCATTTT.